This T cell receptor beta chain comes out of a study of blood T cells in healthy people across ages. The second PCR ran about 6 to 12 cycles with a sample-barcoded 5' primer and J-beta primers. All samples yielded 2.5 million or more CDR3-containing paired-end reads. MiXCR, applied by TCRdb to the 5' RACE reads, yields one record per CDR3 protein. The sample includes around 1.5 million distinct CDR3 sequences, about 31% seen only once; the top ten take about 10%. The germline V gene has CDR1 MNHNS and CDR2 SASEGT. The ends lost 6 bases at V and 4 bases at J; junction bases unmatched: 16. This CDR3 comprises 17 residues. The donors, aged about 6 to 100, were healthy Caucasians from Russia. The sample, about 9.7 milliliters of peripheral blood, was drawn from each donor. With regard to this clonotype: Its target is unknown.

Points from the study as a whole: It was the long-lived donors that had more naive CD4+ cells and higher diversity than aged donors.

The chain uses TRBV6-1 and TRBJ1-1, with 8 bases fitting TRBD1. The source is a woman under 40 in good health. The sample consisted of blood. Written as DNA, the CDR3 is TGTGCCAGCAGAGAACGTTCTTACAGGGGGTCGGCCACTGAAGCTTTCTTT. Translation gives CASRERSYRGSATEAFF.